The present T cell receptor (beta chain) was sequenced within a study of T cell responses to AZD1222 COVID-19 vaccine. Overall study results and limits: Close to half of all spike-specific TCRs reportedly target regions of the variants that are unmutated. AZD1222 recipients seropositive at baseline numbered only five to seven. Among vaccine-associated CD4 TCRs, coverage spanned spike, with dominance at 160-218 and 743-854.

The CDR3 contains 13 residues. V was trimmed by 8 bases and J by 1 base, leaving 10 bases between them. CDR1 LNHDA and CDR2 SQIVND come from the germline V gene (reference sequence). Profiling relied on immunoSEQ multiplex PCR, and the TCRdb table lists in-frame clones only, not all of them. The sample includes 100,000 to 130,000 clones, under 95% of them seen just once. In the case of this clone: Its antigen is undetermined.

This sample comprised peripheral blood, obtained on day 0 of AZD1222 vaccination. The chain has TRBV19 and TRBJ2-3; the D is unclear. This clonotype was obtained from an adult in good health. CDR3 region: CASFDRGTDTQYF. The CDR3 nucleotides are TGTGCCAGTTTTGACCGAGGCACAGATACGCAGTATTTT. Combining the CDR3 with reference TRBV19 and TRBJ2-3 gives the whole variable domain DGGITQSPKYLFRKEGQNVTLSCEQNLNHDAMYWYRQDPGQGLRLIYYSQIVNDFQKGDIAEGYSVSREKKESFPLTVTSAQKNPTAFYLCASFDRGTDTQYFGPGTRLTVL.